This T cell receptor (beta chain) was sequenced for a study of breast tumors, draining lymph nodes, adjacent tissues. V was clipped by 4 bases and J by 8 bases; unmatched bases: 6. CDR1 and CDR2 (germline): DFQATT, SNEGSKA (reference sequence). The CDR3 has 14 amino acids. Broader study findings: Compared with lymph nodes, tumors were less diverse; compared with nontumor tissue, more.

TCRdb reprocessed the multiplex PCR reads with MiXCR, giving one entry per CDR3 protein. The sample includes about 20,000 distinct CDR3 sequences, roughly 43% of them seen just once. As concerns this clonotype: The antigen is undetermined.

The gene calls are TRBV20-1 and TRBJ1-4, with 11 nucleotides matching TRBD1. The material sequenced was breast tumor tissue. The clonotype comes from a female donor with breast cancer. Some clones in this sample may be carry-over from other donors' samples. This CDR3 reads CSAIWDRGNEKLFF. The CDR3 DNA follows: TGCAGTGCTATTTGGGACAGGGGGAACGAAAAACTGTTTTTT.